The clone carrying this T cell receptor beta chain has a single count. Patients from Seattle were sampled longitudinally, starting during active infection. This entry is derived from a study of blood T cell repertoires in COVID-19. As for the study in general: There were acute and convalescent COVID-19 samples, and they came from the United States, Italy and Spain.

Generated by immunoSEQ multiplex PCR, the TCRdb table keeps only in-frame clones and is missing some. The data show approximately 250,000 clones, 70% to 90% seen once. Germline V gives CDR1 SGHNT, CDR2 YYREEE (reference sequence). V lost 0 bases to trimming and J lost 3 bases; unmatched junction nucleotides: 5. CDR3 length: 17 amino acids. The chain employs TRBV5-4 and TRBJ1-6, with 8 bases identical to TRBD1. This clonotype originated in a woman between 65 and 79 years old with COVID-19, enrolled during active disease. Material for sequencing was peripheral blood. CDR3 amino acids: CASSLAQGAGYNSPLHF. The CDR3 DNA follows: TGTGCCAGCAGCTTGGCTCAGGGGGCAGGCTATAATTCACCCCTCCACTTT.